The rows below give T cell receptor beta chains drawn from one sample of a study of control samples from healthy donors and cancer patients. Libraries were prepared by immunoSEQ multiplex PCR; TCRdb keeps only in-frame clonotypes and omits some of them. Here the sample spans about 200,000 clones, around 93% being singletons. The source material was blood. All receptors come from a young man in good health. CDR3s include the opening cysteine and the closing phenylalanine or tryptophan. The D gene is left open where the match is weak. Size values are once, few and many counts, or a class for expanded clones, and some rows have none.

TRBV11-2,-,once,16,TRBJ1-4,CASSLDSAGREGKLFF,TGTGCCAGCAGCTTAGATAGTGCCGGCAGGGAGGGAAAACTGTTTTTT
TRBV11-2,TRBD1,-,16,TRBJ1-6,CASSSPTGQHNSPLHF,TGTGCCAGCAGCTCACCAACGGGACAGCATAATTCACCCCTCCACTTT
TRBV5-1,-,-,13,TRBJ2-1,CASAKPRAAEQFF,TGCGCCAGCGCCAAGCCCCGGGCGGCTGAGCAGTTCTTC
TRBV24-1,-,-,16,TRBJ2-7,CATSDQSRGLTYEQYF,TGTGCCACCAGTGATCAGTCCAGGGGTCTAACCTACGAGCAGTACTTC
TRBV15,TRBD1,-,15,TRBJ1-1,CATSSSQGVNTEAFF,TGTGCCACCAGCAGTTCACAGGGGGTGAACACTGAAGCTTTCTTT
TRBV10-3,TRBD1,-,14,TRBJ1-2,CAISESSDRDGYTF,TGTGCCATCAGTGAGTCCTCGGACAGGGACGGCTACACCTTC
TRBV7-9,TRBD1,-,15,TRBJ1-2,CASSAPGQVNYGYTF,TGTGCCAGCAGCGCGCCGGGACAGGTGAACTATGGCTACACCTTC
TRBV7-6,-,-,13,TRBJ1-6,CASSATYNSPLHF,TGTGCCAGCAGCGCAACCTATAATTCACCCCTCCACTTT
TRBV5-1,-,-,14,TRBJ2-5,CASSLKGWQETQYF,TGCGCCAGCAGCTTAAAGGGGTGGCAAGAGACCCAGTACTTC
TRBV3-1/TRBV3-2,-,-,15,TRBJ1-1,CASSQGTSMNTEAFF,TGTGCCAGCAGCCAAGGGACATCCATGAACACTGAAGCTTTCTTT
TRBV6-6,-,-,13,TRBJ1-5,CASRMDSNQPQHF,TGTGCCAGCAGAATGGATAGCAATCAGCCCCAGCATTTT
TRBV24-1,TRBD2,-,16,TRBJ2-1,CATSDARTSGGDEQFF,TGTGCCACCAGTGACGCTAGGACTAGCGGGGGAGATGAGCAGTTCTTC
TRBV11-2,-,-,16,TRBJ2-3,CASSLEGTVSTDTQYF,TGTGCCAGCAGCTTAGAAGGGACGGTTAGCACAGATACGCAGTATTTT
TRBV18,TRBD1,once,18,TRBJ2-6,CASSPGQGATGGANVLTF,TGTGCCAGCTCACCCGGACAGGGGGCTACGGGTGGGGCCAACGTCCTGACTTTC
TRBV12-3/TRBV12-4,TRBD1,-,13,TRBJ1-1,CASSQDRYTEAFF,TGTGCCAGCAGCCAGGACAGGTACACTGAAGCTTTCTTT
TRBV19,-,-,14,TRBJ1-5,CASSIKAGDQPQHF,TGTGCCAGTAGTATTAAGGCAGGGGATCAGCCCCAGCATTTT
TRBV11-2,-,-,16,TRBJ1-1,CASSLGEGLGSTEAFF,TGTGCCAGCAGCTTAGGGGAGGGCCTGGGAAGCACTGAAGCTTTCTTT
TRBV6-1,-,-,15,TRBJ1-2,CASSESLGGGYGYTF,TGTGCCAGCAGTGAAAGTCTGGGGGGGGGCTATGGCTACACCTTC
TRBV3-1/TRBV3-2,-,-,16,TRBJ1-6,CASSQRGERGNSPLHF,TGTGCCAGCAGCCAAAGGGGCGAGAGGGGCAATTCACCCCTCCACTTT
TRBV9,-,-,17,TRBJ1-1,CASSVSVGLSGNTEAFF,TGTGCCAGCAGCGTATCCGTTGGTCTGTCGGGGAACACTGAAGCTTTCTTT
TRBV5-1,TRBD1,once,15,TRBJ2-5,CASSSPDRDRETQYF,TGCGCCAGCAGCTCCCCCGACAGGGATCGAGAGACCCAGTACTTC
TRBV7-2,-,once,14,TRBJ2-3,CASSLLQGPGTQYF,TGTGCCAGCAGCTTACTTCAGGGCCCGGGTACGCAGTATTTT
TRBV9,TRBD2,-,17,TRBJ2-2,CASSVGRSGGADGELFF,TGTGCCAGCAGCGTAGGTCGAAGCGGGGGGGCAGACGGGGAGCTGTTTTTT
TRBV21-1,-,-,13,TRBJ2-1,CATIRLGGDEQFF,TGTGCCACCATCAGACTGGGCGGGGATGAGCAGTTCTTC
TRBV29-1,-,-,14,TRBJ2-3,CSVDGRESADTQYF,TGCAGCGTTGATGGCCGGGAGAGCGCAGATACGCAGTATTTT
TRBV30,-,-,13,TRBJ1-5,CAWSVGVNQPQHF,TGTGCCTGGAGTGTAGGGGTCAATCAGCCCCAGCATTTT
TRBV12-3/TRBV12-4,-,-,11,TRBJ1-1,CASTLGIEAFF,TGTGCCAGCACCCTCGGGATTGAAGCTTTCTTT
TRBV19,-,once,16,TRBJ2-3,CASSIDRTTYTDTQYF,TGTGCCAGTAGTATAGATCGGACTACCTACACAGATACGCAGTATTTT